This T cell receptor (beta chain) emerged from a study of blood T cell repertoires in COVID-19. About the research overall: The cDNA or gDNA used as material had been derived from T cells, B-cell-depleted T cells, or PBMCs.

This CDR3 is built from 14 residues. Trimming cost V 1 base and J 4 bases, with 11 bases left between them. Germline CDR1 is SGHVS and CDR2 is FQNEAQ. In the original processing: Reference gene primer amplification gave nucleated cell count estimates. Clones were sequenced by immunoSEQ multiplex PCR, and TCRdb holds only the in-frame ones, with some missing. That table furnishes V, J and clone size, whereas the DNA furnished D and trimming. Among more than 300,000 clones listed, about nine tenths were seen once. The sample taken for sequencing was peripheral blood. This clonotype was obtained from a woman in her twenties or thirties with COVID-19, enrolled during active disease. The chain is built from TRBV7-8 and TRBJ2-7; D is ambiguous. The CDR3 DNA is TGTGCCAGCAGCTTAGTTGCAGGTGAATACGAGCAGTACGTC. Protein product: CASSLVAGEYEQYV.